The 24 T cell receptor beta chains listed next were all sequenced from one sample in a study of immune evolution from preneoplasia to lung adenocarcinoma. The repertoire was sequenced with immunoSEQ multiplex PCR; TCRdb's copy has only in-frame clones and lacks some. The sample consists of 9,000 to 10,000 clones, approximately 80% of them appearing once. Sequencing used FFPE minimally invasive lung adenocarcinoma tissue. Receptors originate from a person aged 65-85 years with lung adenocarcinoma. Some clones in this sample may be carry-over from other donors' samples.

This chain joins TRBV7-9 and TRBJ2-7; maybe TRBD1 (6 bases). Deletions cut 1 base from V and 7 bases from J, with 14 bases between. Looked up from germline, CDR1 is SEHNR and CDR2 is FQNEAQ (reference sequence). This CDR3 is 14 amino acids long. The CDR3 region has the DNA TGTGCCAGCAGCTTAGACAGGGTTATTTGGGAGCAGTACTTC. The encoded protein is CASSLDRVIWEQYF.

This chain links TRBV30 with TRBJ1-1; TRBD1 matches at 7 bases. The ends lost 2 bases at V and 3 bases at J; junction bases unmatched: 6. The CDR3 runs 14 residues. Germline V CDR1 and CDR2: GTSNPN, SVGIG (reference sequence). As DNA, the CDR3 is TGTGCCTGGAGTAGGTCGACAGGGTACACTGAAGCTTTCTTT. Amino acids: CAWSRSTGYTEAFF.

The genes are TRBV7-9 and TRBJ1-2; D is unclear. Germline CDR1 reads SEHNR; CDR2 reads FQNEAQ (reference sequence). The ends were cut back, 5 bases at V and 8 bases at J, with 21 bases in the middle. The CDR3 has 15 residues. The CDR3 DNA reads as TGTGCCAGCAGCCTAGAGCCCCCCGGTTGGGCGGGCTACACCTTC. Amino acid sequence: CASSLEPPGWAGYTF. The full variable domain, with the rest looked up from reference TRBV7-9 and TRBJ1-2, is DTGVSQNPRHKITKRGQNVTFRCDPISEHNRLYWYRQTLGQGPEFLTYFQNEAQLEKSRLLSDRFSAERPKGSFSTLEIQRTEQGDSAMYLCASSLEPPGWAGYTFGSGTRLTVV.

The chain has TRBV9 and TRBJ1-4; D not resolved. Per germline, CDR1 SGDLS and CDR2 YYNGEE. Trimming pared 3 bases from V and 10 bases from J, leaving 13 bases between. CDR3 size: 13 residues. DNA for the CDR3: TGTGCCAGCAGCGGATCTTGGGGAGGAAAACTGTTTTTT. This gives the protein CASSGSWGGKLFF. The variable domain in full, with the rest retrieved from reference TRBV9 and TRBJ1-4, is DSGVTQTPKHLITATGQRVTLRCSPRSGDLSVYWYQQSLDQGLQFLIQYYNGEERAKGNILERFSAQQFPDLHSELNLSSLELGDSALYFCASSGSWGGKLFFGSGTQLSVL.

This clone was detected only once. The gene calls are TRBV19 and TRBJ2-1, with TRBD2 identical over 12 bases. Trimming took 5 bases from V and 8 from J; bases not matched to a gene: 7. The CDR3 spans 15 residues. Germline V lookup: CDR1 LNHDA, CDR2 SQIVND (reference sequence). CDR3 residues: CASSPRLAGADEQFF. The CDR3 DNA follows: TGTGCCAGTAGTCCCCGACTAGCGGGAGCCGATGAGCAGTTCTTC.

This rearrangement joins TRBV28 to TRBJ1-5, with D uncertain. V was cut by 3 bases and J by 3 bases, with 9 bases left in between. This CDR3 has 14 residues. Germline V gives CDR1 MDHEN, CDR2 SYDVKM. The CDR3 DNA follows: TGTGCCAGCAGTTTTGAATCCCCCAATCAGCCCCAGCATTTT. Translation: CASSFESPNQPQHF.

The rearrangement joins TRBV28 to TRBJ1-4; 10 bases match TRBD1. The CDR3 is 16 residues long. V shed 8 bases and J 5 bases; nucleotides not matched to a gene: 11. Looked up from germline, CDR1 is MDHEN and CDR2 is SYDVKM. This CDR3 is CASASTGTGVNEKLFF. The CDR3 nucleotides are TGTGCCAGCGCTTCAACGGGGACAGGGGTAAATGAAAAACTGTTTTTT.

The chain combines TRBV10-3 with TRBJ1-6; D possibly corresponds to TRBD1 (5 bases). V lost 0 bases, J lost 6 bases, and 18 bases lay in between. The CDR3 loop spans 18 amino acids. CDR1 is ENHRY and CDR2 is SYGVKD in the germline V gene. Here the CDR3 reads CAISESIHLAGSNSPLHF. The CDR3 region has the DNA TGTGCCATCAGTGAGTCGATCCATCTCGCAGGGAGTAATTCACCCCTCCACTTT.

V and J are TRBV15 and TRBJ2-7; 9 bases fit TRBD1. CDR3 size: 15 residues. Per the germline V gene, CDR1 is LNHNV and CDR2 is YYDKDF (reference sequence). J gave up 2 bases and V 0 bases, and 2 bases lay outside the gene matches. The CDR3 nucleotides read TGTGCCACCAGCAGAGATTGGGACAGGGCCTACGAGCAGTACTTC. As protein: CATSRDWDRAYEQYF.

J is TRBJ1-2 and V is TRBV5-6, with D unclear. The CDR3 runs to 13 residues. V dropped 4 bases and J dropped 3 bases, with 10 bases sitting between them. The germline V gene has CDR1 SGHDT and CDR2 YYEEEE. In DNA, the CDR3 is TGTGCCAGCAGCCGAAATCGCGACTATGGCTACACCTTC. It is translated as CASSRNRDYGYTF.

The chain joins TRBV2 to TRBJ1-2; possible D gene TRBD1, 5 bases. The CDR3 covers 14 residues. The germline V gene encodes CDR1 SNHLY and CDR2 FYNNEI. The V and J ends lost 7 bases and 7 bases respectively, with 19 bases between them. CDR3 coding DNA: TGTGCCAGCACCGACGACAGACTATGGACTGGCTACACCTTC. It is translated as CASTDDRLWTGYTF. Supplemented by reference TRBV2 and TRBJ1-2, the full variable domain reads EPEVTQTPSHQVTQMGQEVILRCVPISNHLYFYWYRQILGQKVEFLVSFYNNEISEKSEIFDDQFSVERPDGSNFTLKIRSTKLEDSAMYFCASTDDRLWTGYTFGSGTRLTVV.

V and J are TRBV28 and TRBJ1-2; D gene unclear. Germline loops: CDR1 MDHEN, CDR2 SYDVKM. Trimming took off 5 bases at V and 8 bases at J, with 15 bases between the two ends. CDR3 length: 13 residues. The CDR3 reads CASSDMTPWGYTF. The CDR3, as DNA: TGTGCCAGCAGTGACATGACCCCCTGGGGCTACACCTTC.

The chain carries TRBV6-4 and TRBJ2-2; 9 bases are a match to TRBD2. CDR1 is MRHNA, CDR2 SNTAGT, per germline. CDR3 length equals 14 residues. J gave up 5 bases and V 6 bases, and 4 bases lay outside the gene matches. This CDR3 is CASRRLAETGELFF. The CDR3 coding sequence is TGTGCCAGCAGGCGACTAGCGGAGACCGGGGAGCTGTTTTTT.

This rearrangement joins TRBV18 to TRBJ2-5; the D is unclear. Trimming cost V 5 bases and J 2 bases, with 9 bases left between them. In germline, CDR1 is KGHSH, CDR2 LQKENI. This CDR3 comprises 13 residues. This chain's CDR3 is CASSLTEQETQYF. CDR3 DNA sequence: TGTGCCAGCTCATTGACGGAGCAAGAGACCCAGTACTTC.

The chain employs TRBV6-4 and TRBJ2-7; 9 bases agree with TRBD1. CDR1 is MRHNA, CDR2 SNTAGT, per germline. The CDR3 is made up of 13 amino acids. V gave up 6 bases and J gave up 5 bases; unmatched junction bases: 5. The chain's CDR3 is CASSRDRDHEQYF. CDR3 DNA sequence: TGTGCCAGCAGCCGGGACAGGGACCACGAGCAGTACTTC.

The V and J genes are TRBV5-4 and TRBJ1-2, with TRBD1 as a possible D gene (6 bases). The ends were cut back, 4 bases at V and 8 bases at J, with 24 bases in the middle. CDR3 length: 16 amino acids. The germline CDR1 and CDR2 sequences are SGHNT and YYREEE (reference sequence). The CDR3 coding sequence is TGTGCCAGCAGCCACCTTCGGGCGGGGGACATTGGAGGCTACACCTTC. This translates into CASSHLRAGDIGGYTF.

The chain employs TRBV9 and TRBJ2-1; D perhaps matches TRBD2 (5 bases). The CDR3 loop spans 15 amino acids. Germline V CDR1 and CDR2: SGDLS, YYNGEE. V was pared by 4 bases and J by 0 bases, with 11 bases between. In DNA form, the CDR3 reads TGTGCCAGCAGCCCGCTCCGGGACTCCTACAATGAGCAGTTCTTC. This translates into CASSPLRDSYNEQFF.

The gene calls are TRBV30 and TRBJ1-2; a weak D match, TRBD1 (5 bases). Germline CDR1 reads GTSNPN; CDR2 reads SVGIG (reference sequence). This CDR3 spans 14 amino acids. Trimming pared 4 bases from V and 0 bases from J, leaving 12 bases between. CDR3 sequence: CAWKIQEANYGYTF. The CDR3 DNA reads TGTGCCTGGAAGATACAGGAGGCTAACTATGGCTACACCTTC.

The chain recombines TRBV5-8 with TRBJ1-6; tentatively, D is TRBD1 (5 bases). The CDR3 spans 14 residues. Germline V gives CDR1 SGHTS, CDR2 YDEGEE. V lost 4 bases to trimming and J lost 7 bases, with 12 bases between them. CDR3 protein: CASSLQGGNSPLHF. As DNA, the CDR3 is TGTGCCAGCAGCCTGCAGGGTGGGAATTCACCCCTCCACTTT.

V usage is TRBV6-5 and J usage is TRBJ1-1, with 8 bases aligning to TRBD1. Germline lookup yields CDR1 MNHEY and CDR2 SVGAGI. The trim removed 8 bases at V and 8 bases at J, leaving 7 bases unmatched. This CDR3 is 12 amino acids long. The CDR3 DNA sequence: TGTGCCAGCCTGACAGGGGCAGCGGAAGCTTTCTTT. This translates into CASLTGAAEAFF.

The CDR3 bases are TGCGCCAGCAGCTTGAGTAGCGGGGACAATGAGCAGTTCTTC. Amino acid sequence: CASSLSSGDNEQFF. This chain uses TRBV5-1 with TRBJ2-1; 8 nucleotides align to TRBD2. CDR1 and CDR2 (germline): SGHRS, YFSETQ. The CDR3 is 14 amino acids. Losses at the gene ends were 1 base for V and 5 bases for J; bases not matched to a gene: 2. The full variable domain, its missing parts supplied by reference TRBV5-1 and TRBJ2-1, is KAGVTQTPRYLIKTRGQQVTLSCSPISGHRSVSWYQQTPGQGLQFLFEYFSETQRNKGNFPGRFSGRQFSNSRSEMNVSTLELGDSALYLCASSLSSGDNEQFFGPGTRLTVL.

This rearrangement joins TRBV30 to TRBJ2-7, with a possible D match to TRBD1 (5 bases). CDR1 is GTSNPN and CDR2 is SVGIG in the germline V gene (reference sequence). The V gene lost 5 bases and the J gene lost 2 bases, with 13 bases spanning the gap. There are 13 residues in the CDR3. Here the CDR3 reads CAWGVDSTYEQYF. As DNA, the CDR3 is TGTGCCTGGGGGGTAGACAGCACCTACGAGCAGTACTTC.

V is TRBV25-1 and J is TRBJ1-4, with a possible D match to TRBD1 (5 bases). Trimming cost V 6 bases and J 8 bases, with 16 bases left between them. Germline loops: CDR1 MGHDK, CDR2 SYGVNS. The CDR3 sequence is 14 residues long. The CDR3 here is CASRDDRGGEKLFF. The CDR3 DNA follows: TGTGCCAGCAGGGATGACAGAGGTGGCGAAAAACTGTTTTTT.

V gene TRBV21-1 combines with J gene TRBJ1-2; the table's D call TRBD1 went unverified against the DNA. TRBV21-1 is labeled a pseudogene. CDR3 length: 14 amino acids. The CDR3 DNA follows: TGTGCCAGCAGCAAAGTACAGGGGGCCTGTGGCTACACCTTC. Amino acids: CASSKVQGACGYTF.